The rows below give T cell receptor beta chains drawn from one sample of a study of T cell repertoires in cytomegalovirus infection. The antigens these receptors bind are not known. TCRdb independently ran MiXCR on the reads; one entry per CDR3 protein. Of around 710,000 distinct CDR3 sequences listed, under 35% are singletons. The source material was cultured CD8+ T cells from PBMCs, sampled from culture after CMV antigen stimulation. The receptor set was obtained from a human donor in good health (CMV status not recorded). Some clones in this sample may be carry-over from other donors' samples. CDR3s include the opening cysteine and the closing phenylalanine or tryptophan. Each record gives: D gene, clone size, V gene, J gene, CDR3 DNA, CDR3 protein. The D gene is left open where the match is weak. The size field is filled for only some rows; it gives once, few, many or a size class.

>-|few|TRBV7-4|TRBJ2-7
TGTGCCAGCAGCTTAGATGCCAGGGGCTACGAGCAGTACTTC
CASSLDARGYEQYF
>TRBD1|-|TRBV9|TRBJ1-1
TGTGCCAGCAGCGGTCCCGGGACAGCTGGAAACACTGAAGCTTTCTTT
CASSGPGTAGNTEAFF
>TRBD1|-|TRBV7-1|TRBJ1-1
TGTGCCAGCAGCTCCAGGGGGATTGGCGGAACTGAAGCTTTCTTT
CASSSRGIGGTEAFF
>-|few|TRBV6-2/TRBV6-3|TRBJ2-1
TGTGCCAGCAGTTACTCGCTTCAGGGGTCCTACAATGAGCAGTTCTTC
CASSYSLQGSYNEQFF
>-|few|TRBV9|TRBJ1-1
TGTGCCAGCAGCCCAAGGACAGCCCTCGGGACTGAAGCTTTCTTT
CASSPRTALGTEAFF
>TRBD1|few|TRBV27|TRBJ1-5
TGTGCCAGCAGCCCTAAGATCACAGGGGGCGCCTATCAGCCCCAGCATTTT
CASSPKITGGAYQPQHF
>TRBD1|-|TRBV25-1|TRBJ2-2
TGTGCCAGCAGTGAATGGGAGGGGACAGGGAGCACCGGGGAGCTGTTTTTT
CASSEWEGTGSTGELFF
>TRBD2|-|TRBV6-2/TRBV6-3|TRBJ2-1
TGTGCCAGCAGTTACGGGGGACTAGCGGGGCAGTTCTTC
CASSYGGLAGQFF
>TRBD1|few|TRBV13|TRBJ1-1
TGTGCCAGCAGCTCTCGGACAGGGGAGTTAACTGAAGCTTTCTTT
CASSSRTGELTEAFF
>TRBD1|-|TRBV15|TRBJ1-2
TGTGCCACTTGGGGCGCAGGACAGGGGAGGTATGGCTACACCTTC
CATWGAGQGRYGYTF
>-|many|TRBV7-9|TRBJ1-1
TGTGCCAGCAGCTTTCCGACAAACCAGAACACTGAAGCTTTCTTT
CASSFPTNQNTEAFF
>-|few|TRBV14|TRBJ1-1
TGTGCCAGCAGCCAAGATCGGAGGGGACCCGAGAACACTGAAGCTTTCTTT
CASSQDRRGPENTEAFF
>-|few|TRBV27|TRBJ1-2
TGTGCCAGCAGTTTAGGGGGCTGGGGCGGCTACACCTTC
CASSLGGWGGYTF
>TRBD2|-|TRBV3-1|TRBJ2-5
TGTGCCAGCAGCCCCCTCCTGAGCGGGGACCAAGAGACCCAGTACTTC
CASSPLLSGDQETQYF
>-|-|TRBV5-4|TRBJ2-5
TGTGCCAGCAGCTTGGAGGGGGATGACCTACAAGAGACCCAGTACTTC
CASSLEGDDLQETQYF
>-|-|TRBV19|TRBJ2-3
TGTGCCAGTAGTATAGATCCGGACAGAGTCAATGCTACGCAGTATTTT
CASSIDPDRVNATQYF
>-|few|TRBV14|TRBJ1-1
TGTGCCAGCTCCAAAGGTAGGGCAAGGAACACTGAAGCTTTCTTT
CASSKGRARNTEAFF
>-|-|TRBV7-2|TRBJ2-5
TGTGCCAGCCGAGGTTTAGAGACCCAGTACTTC
CASRGLETQYF
>TRBD1|many|TRBV7-2|TRBJ1-5
TGTGCCAGCAGTTTCGGGACAGACATCAAGACCCAGCATTTT
CASSFGTDIKTQHF
>TRBD1|-|TRBV6-2/TRBV6-3|TRBJ1-1
TGTGCCAGCAGTCCCGGGACAGGGGCCACTGAAGCTTTCTTT
CASSPGTGATEAFF
>-|-|TRBV28|TRBJ2-1
TGTGCCAGCAGTTTCCCGGGGGCAGACAATGAGCAGTTCTTC
CASSFPGADNEQFF
>-|few|TRBV27|TRBJ2-2
TGTGCCAGCAGTTTATTACAGGCCCACGTCGGGGAGCTGTTTTTT
CASSLLQAHVGELFF